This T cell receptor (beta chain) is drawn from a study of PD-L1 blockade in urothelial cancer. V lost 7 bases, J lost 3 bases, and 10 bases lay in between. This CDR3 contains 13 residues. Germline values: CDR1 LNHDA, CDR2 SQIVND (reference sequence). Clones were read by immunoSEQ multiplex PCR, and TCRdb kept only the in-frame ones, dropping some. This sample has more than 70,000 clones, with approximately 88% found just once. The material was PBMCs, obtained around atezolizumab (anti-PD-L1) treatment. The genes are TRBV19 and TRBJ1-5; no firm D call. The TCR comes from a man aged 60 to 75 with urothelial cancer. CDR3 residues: CASNPRTNQPQHF. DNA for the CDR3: TGTGCCAGTAACCCCAGAACCAATCAGCCCCAGCATTTT.